This entry is about one T cell receptor beta chain. Its antigen is still unknown. The record originates from a study of OX40 agonist ivuxolimab in advanced cancers. Study-wide context: Patients achieving partial responses numbered three: one hepatocellular carcinoma case and two cutaneous melanoma cases. Notes on the study in general: At 0.1 to 3.0 mg/kg and by week 6, CD4+ and CD8+ T cells in the blood had expanded clonally. CD8+ T cells showed, on average, more clonal expansion than CD4+ cells.

Excluded were patients having autoimmune disease history or systemic immunosuppression. The assay was immunoSEQ multiplex PCR, and TCRdb's table has in-frame clones only and misses some. The sample lists fewer than 90,000 clones; 92% were seen once. There are 13 residues in the CDR3. Trimming took 6 bases from V and 5 from J, leaving 11 bases between them. Germline V CDR1 and CDR2: MNHEY, SMNVEV (reference sequence). V usage is TRBV27 and J usage is TRBJ1-5; the D is unclear. The source is an adult with an advanced solid tumor such as melanoma, head and neck, liver or kidney cancer. The sample here was CD4+ or CD8+ T cells sorted from blood, taken in a trial of the OX40 agonist ivuxolimab. The DNA of the CDR3 is TGTGCCAGCAGGGGCGGAAACCATCAGCCCCAGCATTTT. Encoded protein: CASRGGNHQPQHF.